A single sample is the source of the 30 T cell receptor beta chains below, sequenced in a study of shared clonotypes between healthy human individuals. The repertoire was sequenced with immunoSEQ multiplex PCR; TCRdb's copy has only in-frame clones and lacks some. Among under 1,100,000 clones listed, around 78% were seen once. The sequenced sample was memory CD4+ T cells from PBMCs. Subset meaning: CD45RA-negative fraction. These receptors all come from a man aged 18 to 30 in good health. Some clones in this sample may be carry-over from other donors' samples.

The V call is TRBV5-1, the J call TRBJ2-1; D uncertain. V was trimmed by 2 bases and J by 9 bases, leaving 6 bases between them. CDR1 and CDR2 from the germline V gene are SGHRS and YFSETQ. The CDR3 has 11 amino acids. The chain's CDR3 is CASSFGIEQFF. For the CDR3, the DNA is TGCGCCAGCAGCTTTGGAATTGAGCAGTTCTTC.

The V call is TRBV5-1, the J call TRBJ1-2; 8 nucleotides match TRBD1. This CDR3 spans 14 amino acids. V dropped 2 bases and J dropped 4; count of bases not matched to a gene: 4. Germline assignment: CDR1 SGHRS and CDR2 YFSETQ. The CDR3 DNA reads TGCGCCAGCAGCTTTACCGGGACAGGCTATGGCTACACCTTC. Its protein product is CASSFTGTGYGYTF.

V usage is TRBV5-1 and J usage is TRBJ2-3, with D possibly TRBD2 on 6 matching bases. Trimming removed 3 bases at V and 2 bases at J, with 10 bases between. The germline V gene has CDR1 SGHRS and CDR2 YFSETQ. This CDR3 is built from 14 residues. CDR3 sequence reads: CASSSGGPTDTQYF. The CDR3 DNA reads TGCGCCAGCAGCTCCGGGGGACCCACAGATACGCAGTATTTT. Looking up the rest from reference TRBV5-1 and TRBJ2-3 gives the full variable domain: KAGVTQTPRYLIKTRGQQVTLSCSPISGHRSVSWYQQTPGQGLQFLFEYFSETQRNKGNFPGRFSGRQFSNSRSEMNVSTLELGDSALYLCASSSGGPTDTQYFGPGTRLTVL.

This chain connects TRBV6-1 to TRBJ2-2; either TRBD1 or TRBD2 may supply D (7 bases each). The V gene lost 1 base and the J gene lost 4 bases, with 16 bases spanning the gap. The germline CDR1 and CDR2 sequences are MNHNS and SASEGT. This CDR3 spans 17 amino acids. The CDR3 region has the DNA TGTGCCAGCAGTGAAGGGCCCAGGGGGGGGCGCACCGGGGAGCTGTTTTTT. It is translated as CASSEGPRGGRTGELFF.

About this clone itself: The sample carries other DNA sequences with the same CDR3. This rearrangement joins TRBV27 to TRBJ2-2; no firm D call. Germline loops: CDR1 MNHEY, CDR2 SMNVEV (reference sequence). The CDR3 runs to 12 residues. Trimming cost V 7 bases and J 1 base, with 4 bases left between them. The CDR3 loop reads CASKRNTGELFF. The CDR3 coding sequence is TGTGCCAGCAAGCGGAACACCGGGGAGCTGTTTTTT.

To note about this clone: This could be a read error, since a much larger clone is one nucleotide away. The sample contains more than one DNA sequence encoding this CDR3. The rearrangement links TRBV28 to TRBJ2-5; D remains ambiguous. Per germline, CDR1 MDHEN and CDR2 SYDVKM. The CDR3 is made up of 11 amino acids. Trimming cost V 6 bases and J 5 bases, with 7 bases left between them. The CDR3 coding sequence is TGTGCCAGCAGGTTGGGGGAGACCCAGTACTTC. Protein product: CASRLGETQYF.

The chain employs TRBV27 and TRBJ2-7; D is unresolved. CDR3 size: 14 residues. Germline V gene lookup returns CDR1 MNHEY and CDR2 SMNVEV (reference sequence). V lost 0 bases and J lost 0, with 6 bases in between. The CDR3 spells CASSLSWNSYEQYF. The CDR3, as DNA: TGTGCCAGCAGTTTATCCTGGAACTCCTACGAGCAGTACTTC.

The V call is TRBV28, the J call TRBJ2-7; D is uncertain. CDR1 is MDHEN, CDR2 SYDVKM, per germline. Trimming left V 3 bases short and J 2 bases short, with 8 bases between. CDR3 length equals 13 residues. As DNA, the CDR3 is TGTGCCAGCAGTTTTGGCCGCACCTACGAGCAGTACTTC. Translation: CASSFGRTYEQYF.

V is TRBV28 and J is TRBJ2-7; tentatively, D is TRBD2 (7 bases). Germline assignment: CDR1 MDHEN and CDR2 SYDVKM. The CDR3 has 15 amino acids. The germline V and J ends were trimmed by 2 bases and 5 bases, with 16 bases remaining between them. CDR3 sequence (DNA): TGTGCCAGCAGTTTAGGGGGGGCCGGCGGTCACGAGCAGTACTTC. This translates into CASSLGGAGGHEQYF.

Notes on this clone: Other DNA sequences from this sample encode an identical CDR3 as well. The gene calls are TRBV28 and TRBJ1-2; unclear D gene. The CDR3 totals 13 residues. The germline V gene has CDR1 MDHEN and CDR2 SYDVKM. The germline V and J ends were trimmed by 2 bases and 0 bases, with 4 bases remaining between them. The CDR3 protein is CASSLKPNYGYTF. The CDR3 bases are TGTGCCAGCAGTTTAAAGCCTAACTATGGCTACACCTTC.

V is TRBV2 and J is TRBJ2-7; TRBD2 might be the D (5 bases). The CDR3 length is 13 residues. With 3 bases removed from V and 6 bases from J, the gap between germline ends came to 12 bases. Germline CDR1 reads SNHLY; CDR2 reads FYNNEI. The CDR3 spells CASSEIGMGEQYF. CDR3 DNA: TGTGCCAGCAGTGAGATCGGGATGGGCGAGCAGTACTTC.

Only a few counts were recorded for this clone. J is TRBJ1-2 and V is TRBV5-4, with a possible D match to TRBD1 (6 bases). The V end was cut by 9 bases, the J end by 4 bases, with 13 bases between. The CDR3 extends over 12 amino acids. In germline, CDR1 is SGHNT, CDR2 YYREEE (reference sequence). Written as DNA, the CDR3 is TGTGCCACACAGGGAAGAGCCTATGGCTACACCTTC. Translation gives CATQGRAYGYTF.

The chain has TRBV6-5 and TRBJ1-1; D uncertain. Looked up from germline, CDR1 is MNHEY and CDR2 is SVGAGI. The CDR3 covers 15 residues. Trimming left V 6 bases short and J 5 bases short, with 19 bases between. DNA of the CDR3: TGTGCCAGCAGCCCGCAACCCCAGGTTGGGACTGAAGCTTTCTTT. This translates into CASSPQPQVGTEAFF.

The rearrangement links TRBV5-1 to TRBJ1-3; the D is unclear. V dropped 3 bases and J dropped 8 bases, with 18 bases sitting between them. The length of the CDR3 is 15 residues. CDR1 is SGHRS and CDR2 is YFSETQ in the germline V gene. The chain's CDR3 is CASSYYGRLADTIYF. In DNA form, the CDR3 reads TGCGCCAGCAGCTATTACGGGCGCCTTGCAGACACCATATATTTT.

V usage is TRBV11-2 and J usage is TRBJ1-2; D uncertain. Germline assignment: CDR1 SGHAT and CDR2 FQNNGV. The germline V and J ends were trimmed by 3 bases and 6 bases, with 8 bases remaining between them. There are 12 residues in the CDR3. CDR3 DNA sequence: TGTGCCAGCAGCTTGGGAAGGGATGGCTACACCTTC. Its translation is CASSLGRDGYTF.

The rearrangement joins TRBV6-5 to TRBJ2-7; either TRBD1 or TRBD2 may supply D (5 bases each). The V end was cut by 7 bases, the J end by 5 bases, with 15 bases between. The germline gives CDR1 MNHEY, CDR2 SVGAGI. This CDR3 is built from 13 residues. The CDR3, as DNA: TGTGCCAGCAATTCACCGAGGGGCGACGAGCAGTACTTC. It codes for CASNSPRGDEQYF.

CDR3 region: CASSKEGEKLFF. The CDR3 bases are TGTGCCAGCAGCAAAGAAGGAGAAAAACTGTTTTTT. V usage is TRBV21-1 and J usage is TRBJ1-4. TRBV21-1 is a documented pseudogene. The CDR3 extends over 12 amino acids.

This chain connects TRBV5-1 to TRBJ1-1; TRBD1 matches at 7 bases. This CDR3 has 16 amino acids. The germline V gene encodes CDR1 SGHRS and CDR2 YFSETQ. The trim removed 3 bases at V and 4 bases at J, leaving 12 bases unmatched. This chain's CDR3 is CASSYVGGKGSTEAFF. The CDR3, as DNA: TGCGCCAGCAGCTACGTAGGGGGCAAGGGGAGCACTGAAGCTTTCTTT.

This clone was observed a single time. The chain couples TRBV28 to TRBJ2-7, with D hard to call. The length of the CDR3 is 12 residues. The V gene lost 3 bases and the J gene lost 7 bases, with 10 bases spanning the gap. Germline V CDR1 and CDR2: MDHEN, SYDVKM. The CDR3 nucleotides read TGTGCCAGCAGTTTGGAAGGGCGGGAGCAGTACTTC. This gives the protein CASSLEGREQYF.

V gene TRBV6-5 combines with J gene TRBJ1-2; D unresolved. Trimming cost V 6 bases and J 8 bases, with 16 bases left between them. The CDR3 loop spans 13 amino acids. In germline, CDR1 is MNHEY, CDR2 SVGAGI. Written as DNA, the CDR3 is TGTGCCAGCAGGGACTCACGAGGGTGGGGCTACACCTTC. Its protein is CASRDSRGWGYTF.

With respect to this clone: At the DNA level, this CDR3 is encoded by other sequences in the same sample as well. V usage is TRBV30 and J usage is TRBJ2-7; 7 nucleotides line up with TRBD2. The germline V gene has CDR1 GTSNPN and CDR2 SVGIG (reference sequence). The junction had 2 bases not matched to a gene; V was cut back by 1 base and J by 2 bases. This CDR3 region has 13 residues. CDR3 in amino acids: CAWSGGRAYEQYF. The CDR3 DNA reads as TGTGCCTGGAGTGGCGGGAGAGCCTACGAGCAGTACTTC.

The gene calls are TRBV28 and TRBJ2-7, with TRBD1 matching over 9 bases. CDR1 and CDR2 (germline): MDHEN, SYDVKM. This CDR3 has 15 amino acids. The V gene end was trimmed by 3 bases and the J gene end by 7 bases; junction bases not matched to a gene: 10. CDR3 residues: CASSFEQGALPEQYF. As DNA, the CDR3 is TGTGCCAGCAGTTTCGAACAGGGGGCCCTTCCAGAGCAGTACTTC.

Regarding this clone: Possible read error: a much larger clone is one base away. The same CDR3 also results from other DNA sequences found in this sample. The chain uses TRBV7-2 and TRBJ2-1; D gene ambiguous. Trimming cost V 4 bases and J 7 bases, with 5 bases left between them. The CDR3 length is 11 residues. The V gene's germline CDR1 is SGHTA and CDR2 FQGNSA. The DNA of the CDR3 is TGTGCCAGCAGCTCGAGGAATGAGCAGTTCTTC. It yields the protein CASSSRNEQFF.

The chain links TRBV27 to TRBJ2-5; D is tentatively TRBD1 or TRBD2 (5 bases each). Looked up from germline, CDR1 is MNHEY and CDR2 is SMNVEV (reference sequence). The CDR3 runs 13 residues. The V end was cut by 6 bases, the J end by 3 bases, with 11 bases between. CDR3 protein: CASRKLGEETQYF. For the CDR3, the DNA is TGTGCCAGCAGAAAACTAGGGGAAGAGACCCAGTACTTC.

In DNA, the CDR3 is TGCGCCAGCAGCCCCGGGGGTGGCCAGCCCCAGCATTTT. Its protein product is CASSPGGGQPQHF. V and J are TRBV5-1 and TRBJ1-5; TRBD1 might be the D (5 bases). The V end was cut by 4 bases, the J end by 7 bases, with 12 bases between. The germline V gene encodes CDR1 SGHRS and CDR2 YFSETQ. The CDR3 totals 13 residues.

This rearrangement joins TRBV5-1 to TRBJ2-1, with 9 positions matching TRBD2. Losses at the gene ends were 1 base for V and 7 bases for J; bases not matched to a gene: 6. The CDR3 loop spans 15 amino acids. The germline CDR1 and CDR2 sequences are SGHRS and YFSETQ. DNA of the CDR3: TGCGCCAGCAGCTTGCGGGCTAGCGGGGAGAATGAGCAGTTCTTC. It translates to CASSLRASGENEQFF.

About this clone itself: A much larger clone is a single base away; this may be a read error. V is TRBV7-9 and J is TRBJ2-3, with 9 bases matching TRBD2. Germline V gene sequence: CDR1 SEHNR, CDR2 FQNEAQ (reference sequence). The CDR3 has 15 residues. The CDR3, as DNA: TGTGTCAGCAGCTTGGGCGGGAGGGCCCGAGATACGCAGTATTTT. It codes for CVSSLGGRARDTQYF.

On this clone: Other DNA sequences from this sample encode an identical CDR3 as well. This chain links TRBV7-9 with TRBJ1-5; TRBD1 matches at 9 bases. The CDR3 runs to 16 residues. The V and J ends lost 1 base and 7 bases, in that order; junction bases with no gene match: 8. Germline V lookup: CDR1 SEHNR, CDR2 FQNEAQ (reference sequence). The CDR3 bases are TGTGCCAGCAGCTTAGGCGACAGGGGGAGTGGACAGCCCCAGCATTTT. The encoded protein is CASSLGDRGSGQPQHF.

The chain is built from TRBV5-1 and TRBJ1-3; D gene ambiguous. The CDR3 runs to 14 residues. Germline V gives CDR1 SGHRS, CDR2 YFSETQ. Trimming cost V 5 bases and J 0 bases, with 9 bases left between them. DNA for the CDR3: TGCGCCAGCAGTTTCACAGTCTCTGGAAACACCATATATTTT. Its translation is CASSFTVSGNTIYF.

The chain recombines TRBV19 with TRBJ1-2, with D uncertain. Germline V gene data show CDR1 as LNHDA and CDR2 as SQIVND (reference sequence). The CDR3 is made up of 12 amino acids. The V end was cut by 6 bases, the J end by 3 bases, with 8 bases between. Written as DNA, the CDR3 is TGTGCCAGTAGAGGGTGGGACTATGGCTACACCTTC. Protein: CASRGWDYGYTF.